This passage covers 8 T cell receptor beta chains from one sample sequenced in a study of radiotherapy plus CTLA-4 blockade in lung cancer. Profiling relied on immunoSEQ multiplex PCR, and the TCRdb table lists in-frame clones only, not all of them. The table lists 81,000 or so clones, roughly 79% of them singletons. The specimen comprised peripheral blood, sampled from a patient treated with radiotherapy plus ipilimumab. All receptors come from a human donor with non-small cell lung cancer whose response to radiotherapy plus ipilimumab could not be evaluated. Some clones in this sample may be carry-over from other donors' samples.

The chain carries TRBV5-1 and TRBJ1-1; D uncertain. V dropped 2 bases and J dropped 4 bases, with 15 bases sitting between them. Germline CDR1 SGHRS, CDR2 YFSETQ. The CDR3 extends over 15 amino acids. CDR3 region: CASSFERVPSTEAFF. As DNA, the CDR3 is TGCGCCAGCAGCTTCGAGCGGGTGCCCAGCACTGAAGCTTTCTTT.

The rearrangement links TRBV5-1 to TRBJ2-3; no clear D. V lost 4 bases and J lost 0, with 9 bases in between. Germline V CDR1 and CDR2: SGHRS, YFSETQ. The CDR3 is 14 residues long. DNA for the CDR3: TGCGCCAGCAGCACAGAGAAGAGCACAGATACGCAGTATTTT. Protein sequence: CASSTEKSTDTQYF.

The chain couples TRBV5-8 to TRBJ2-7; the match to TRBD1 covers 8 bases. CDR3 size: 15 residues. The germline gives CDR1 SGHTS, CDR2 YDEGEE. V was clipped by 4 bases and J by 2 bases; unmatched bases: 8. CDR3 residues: CASSPGTGRTYEQYF. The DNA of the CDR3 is TGTGCCAGCAGCCCCGGGACAGGAAGAACCTACGAGCAGTACTTC.

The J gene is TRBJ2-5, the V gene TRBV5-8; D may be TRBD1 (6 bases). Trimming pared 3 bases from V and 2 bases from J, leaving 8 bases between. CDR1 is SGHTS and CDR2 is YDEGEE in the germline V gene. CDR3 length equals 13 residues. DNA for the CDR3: TGTGCCAGCAGCTGGACAGTACAAGAGACCCAGTACTTC. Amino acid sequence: CASSWTVQETQYF.

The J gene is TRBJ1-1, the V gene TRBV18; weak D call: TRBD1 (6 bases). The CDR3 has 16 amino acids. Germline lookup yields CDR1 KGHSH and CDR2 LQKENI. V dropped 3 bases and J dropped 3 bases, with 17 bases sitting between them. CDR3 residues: CASSPPRTAGDTEAFF. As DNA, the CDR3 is TGTGCCAGCTCACCTCCCAGGACAGCTGGCGACACTGAAGCTTTCTTT.

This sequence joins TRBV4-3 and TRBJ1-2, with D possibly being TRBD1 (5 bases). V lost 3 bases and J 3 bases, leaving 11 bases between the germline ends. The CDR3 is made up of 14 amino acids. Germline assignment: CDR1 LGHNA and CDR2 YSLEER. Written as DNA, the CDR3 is TGCGCCAGCAGCCATAGTCTAGGGGACTATGGCTACACCTTC. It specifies CASSHSLGDYGYTF.

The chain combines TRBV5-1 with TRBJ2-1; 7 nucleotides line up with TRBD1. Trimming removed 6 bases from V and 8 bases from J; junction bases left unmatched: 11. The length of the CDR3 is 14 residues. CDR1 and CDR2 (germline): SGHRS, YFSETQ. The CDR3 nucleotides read TGCGCCAGCACCCCACGGACAGGCGGGTATGAGCAGTTCTTC. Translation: CASTPRTGGYEQFF.

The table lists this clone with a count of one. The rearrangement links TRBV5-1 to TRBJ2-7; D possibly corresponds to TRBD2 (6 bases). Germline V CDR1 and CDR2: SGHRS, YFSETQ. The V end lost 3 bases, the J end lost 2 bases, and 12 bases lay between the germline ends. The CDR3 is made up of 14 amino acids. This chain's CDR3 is CASSSLEGTYEQYF. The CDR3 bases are TGCGCCAGCAGCTCCTTGGAGGGAACCTACGAGCAGTACTTC.